This TCR beta chain emerged from a study of blood T cell repertoires in COVID-19. On the study more broadly: Donors in the United States, Italy and Spain gave samples during acute or convalescent COVID-19. Sources were T cells, B-cell-depleted T cells, or PBMCs; the material itself was cDNA or gDNA.

The protocol was immunoSEQ multiplex PCR, while the TCRdb copy is restricted to in-frame clones and leaves out a portion. The data contain approximately 240,000 clones, nearly 90% of them singletons. Germline CDR1 LGHNA, CDR2 YSLEER. The V and J ends lost 0 bases and 5 bases, in that order; junction bases with no gene match: 11. The CDR3 length is 17 residues. The rearrangement links TRBV4-3 to TRBJ2-3; 7 bases fit TRBD2. The TCR was taken from a middle-aged woman who had recovered from COVID-19. Sequenced material: peripheral blood. CDR3 sequence (DNA): TGCGCCAGCAGCCAAGAAAGGGCGGGCGGGAGAGGAGATACGCAGTATTTT. It yields the protein CASSQERAGGRGDTQYF.